One sample yielded the 17 T cell receptor beta chains listed below, sequenced in a study of blood T cell repertoires in COVID-19. Using immunoSEQ multiplex PCR, the repertoire was profiled, and TCRdb retains in-frame clones only, with some absent. The sample holds some 330,000 clones, 86% seen once. Material for sequencing was PBMCs or T cells enriched from blood (not recorded which). The receptor set was obtained from a man aged 25-40 years who had recovered from COVID-19.

The chain uses TRBV5-8 and TRBJ2-1; possibly TRBD1 for D (6 bases). The V end was cut by 0 bases, the J end by 5 bases, with 12 bases between. In germline, CDR1 is SGHTS, CDR2 YDEGEE. The CDR3 has 15 residues. The CDR3 nucleotides are TGTGCCAGCAGCTTGGTCAGGGGCGCCCACAATGAGCAGTTCTTC. Its translation is CASSLVRGAHNEQFF.

CDR3 coding DNA: TGTGCCAGCATCCCGGCTCGGGGATCCAGCAATGAGCAGTTCTTC. The encoded protein is CASIPARGSSNEQFF. The chain combines TRBV28 with TRBJ2-1, with TRBD2 as a possible D gene (5 bases). The germline V and J ends were trimmed by 7 bases and 6 bases, with 19 bases remaining between them. Germline V gives CDR1 MDHEN, CDR2 SYDVKM. The length of the CDR3 is 15 residues.

The chain couples TRBV7-2 to TRBJ2-5; 15 bases are a match to TRBD2. J lost 8 bases, V lost 4 bases, and 5 bases had no gene match. This CDR3 contains 15 residues. The germline gives CDR1 SGHTA, CDR2 FQGNSA. The CDR3 loop reads CASSSRTSGGDTQYF. The CDR3 bases are TGTGCCAGCAGCTCAAGGACTAGCGGGGGGGATACCCAGTACTTC.

The rearrangement uses TRBV11-2 and TRBJ1-1; the D is unclear. The CDR3 is 12 residues long. Looked up from germline, CDR1 is SGHAT and CDR2 is FQNNGV. The ends were cut back, 3 bases at V and 4 bases at J, with 6 bases in the middle. CDR3 loop: CASSFAGTEAFF. The DNA for the CDR3 is TGTGCCAGCAGCTTCGCCGGCACTGAAGCTTTCTTT.

The J gene is TRBJ1-5, the V gene TRBV2; D might be TRBD1 (6 bases). The CDR3 totals 17 residues. The germline gives CDR1 SNHLY, CDR2 FYNNEI. Trimming cost V 4 bases and J 0 bases, with 16 bases left between them. CDR3: CASSATGRGYSNQPQHF. The CDR3 nucleotides are TGTGCCAGCAGTGCCACAGGGAGGGGGTATAGCAATCAGCCCCAGCATTTT.

The genes are TRBV5-6 and TRBJ2-7; a possible D gene is TRBD1 (6 bases). The CDR3 sequence is 14 residues long. V was clipped by 6 bases and J by 2 bases, with 15 bases between them. Per germline, CDR1 SGHDT and CDR2 YYEEEE. In DNA, the CDR3 is TGTGCCAGCATCCTTGCGGACAGAGCCTACGAGCAGTACTTC. Its translation is CASILADRAYEQYF.

The chain links TRBV7-6 to TRBJ2-7; 12 bases agree with TRBD2. The CDR3 extends over 14 amino acids. CDR1 SGHVS and CDR2 FNYEAQ come from the germline V gene. The trim removed 4 bases at V and 3 bases at J, leaving 1 base unmatched. CDR3 DNA sequence: TGTGCCAGCAGCTCTAGCGGGGGGGTCTACGAGCAGTACTTC. This codes for CASSSSGGVYEQYF.

This chain joins TRBV2 and TRBJ1-1; 10 bases align to TRBD1. The CDR3 is 14 amino acids. V was clipped by 0 bases and J by 11 bases; unmatched bases: 6. CDR1 is SNHLY and CDR2 is FYNNEI in the germline V gene. The CDR3 spells CASSEALLGQGAFF. The CDR3 DNA is TGTGCCAGCAGTGAAGCGCTTCTGGGACAGGGGGCTTTCTTT.

This clone is a singleton in its sample. The V and J genes are TRBV29-1 and TRBJ1-5; 8 bases are shared with TRBD1. V trimming: 4 bases; J trimming: 0 bases; junction bases outside the gene matches: 5. This CDR3 region has 15 residues. In germline, CDR1 is SQVTM, CDR2 ANQGSEA. The CDR3, as DNA: TGCAGCGTTGCCGACAGGGGCGATAGCAATCAGCCCCAGCATTTT. Its protein product is CSVADRGDSNQPQHF.

The J gene is TRBJ1-2, the V gene TRBV25-1; the D gene is possibly TRBD1 (6 bases). CDR3 length: 15 residues. Trimming took off 6 bases at V and 7 bases at J, with 21 bases between the two ends. The germline gives CDR1 MGHDK, CDR2 SYGVNS. In DNA, the CDR3 is TGTGCCAGCAGGGGGCTAGGGGGACGAGAGGGTGGCTACACCTTC. Translating gives CASRGLGGREGGYTF.

The CDR3 sequence: CASSFLGRVSGELFF. As DNA, the CDR3 is TGTGCCAGTAGTTTCCTCGGGAGGGTCAGCGGGGAGCTGTTTTTT. The chain carries TRBV19 and TRBJ2-2, with 8 bases aligning to TRBD2. Germline-derived CDR1 and CDR2 are LNHDA and SQIVND (reference sequence). The V segment lost 5 bases and the J segment 7 bases; nucleotides outside the gene matches: 9. This CDR3 is built from 15 residues.

The rearrangement links TRBV30 to TRBJ2-5, with D possibly being TRBD2 (5 bases). V gave up 0 bases and J gave up 5 bases, with 16 bases separating them. The CDR3 loop spans 15 amino acids. Germline CDR1 reads GTSNPN; CDR2 reads SVGIG (reference sequence). CDR3 sequence: CAWSVYFGVGETQYF. CDR3 DNA sequence: TGTGCCTGGAGTGTATACTTCGGGGTTGGCGAGACCCAGTACTTC.

The CDR3 is CAISESGGTQYF. The CDR3 DNA reads as TGTGCCATCAGTGAGTCGGGGGGTACGCAGTATTTT. The V and J genes are TRBV10-3 and TRBJ2-3; possible D gene TRBD2, 6 bases. Trimming took off 0 bases at V and 8 bases at J, with 6 bases between the two ends. The length of the CDR3 is 12 residues. From germline, CDR1 is ENHRY and CDR2 SYGVKD.

This clone appeared a few times. The chain links TRBV7-2 to TRBJ1-4; D is possibly TRBD1 (5 bases). The CDR3 length is 14 residues. The V and J ends lost 2 bases and 5 bases respectively, with 9 bases between them. CDR1 and CDR2 from the germline V gene are SGHTA and FQGNSA. CDR3 protein: CASSLMRQNEKLFF. CDR3 nucleotide sequence: TGTGCCAGCAGCTTAATGAGACAGAATGAAAAACTGTTTTTT.

The chain combines TRBV19 with TRBJ1-5; no firm D call. The CDR3 loop spans 14 amino acids. Per the germline V gene, CDR1 is LNHDA and CDR2 is SQIVND (reference sequence). V was trimmed by 1 base and J by 5 bases, leaving 9 bases between them. The CDR3 protein is CASSIAGRDQPQHF. CDR3 sequence (DNA): TGTGCCAGTAGTATAGCTGGGAGAGATCAGCCCCAGCATTTT.

This chain uses TRBV7-9 with TRBJ2-7, with D perhaps TRBD2 (6 bases). CDR1 and CDR2 from the germline V gene are SEHNR and FQNEAQ (reference sequence). V was shortened by 1 base and J by 1 base, with 11 bases between the two germline ends. The CDR3 has 15 amino acids. In DNA, the CDR3 is TGTGCCAGCAGCTTAGTGACCGGAGGGTCCTACGAGCAGTACTTC. Its translation is CASSLVTGGSYEQYF.

V and J are TRBV19 and TRBJ1-2; 7 positions match TRBD1. The CDR3 extends over 14 amino acids. V shed 8 bases and J 0 bases; nucleotides not matched to a gene: 6. The germline CDR1 and CDR2 sequences are LNHDA and SQIVND (reference sequence). The CDR3 is CASDRQGSNYGYTF. CDR3 in DNA: TGTGCCAGTGATAGACAGGGATCTAACTATGGCTACACCTTC.